Sequencing of this T cell receptor (beta chain) was carried out in a study of CXCR3-negative and CXCR3-positive naive CD8 T cells (dated by TCRdb to between 2018 and 2020). Regarding the complete study: In total, some 140 million TRB reads were obtained, which works out to roughly 1.5 +/- 0.3 million reads per library. Data from 11 donors, pooled across two independent experiments, went into the diversity and physicochemical repertoire analyses. The TRBV-TRBJ cluster analysis covered naive subsets from several donors and memory cells from 3 donors. The research as a whole found: TRBV-TRBJ usage was similar between naive CXCR3-negative and CXCR3-positive cells from the same donor, while memory cells showed distinct patterns. TRB CDR3s from CXCR3-positive naive cells showed higher hydrophobicity (lower Kidera factor 4), lower energy, and higher strength and volume indices than CXCR3-negative naive cells. Because surface CD5, which is linked to self-reactivity in mice, was comparable between the naive subsets, TCR interaction strength was also inferred from TRB CDR3 physicochemical properties. Freshly isolated PBMCs were used for most assays because CXCR3 expression went down partially after cryopreservation. Comparably high repertoire diversity was found in both naive subsets, whereas much lower repertoire diversity was found in memory CD8+ T cells.

A remark on this clonotype: This clone's antigen is unknown.

The CDR3 covers 12 residues, taking in both the cysteine and the phenylalanine. Only the protein sequence is given. The CDR1 and CDR2 encoded by the germline V gene are SQVTM and ANQGSEA. The run used a NextSeq 550. The Human TCR Profiling Kit (MiLaboratory) was used to prepare UMI-labeled 5' RACE TRB cDNA libraries. cDNA synthesis used the entire amount of extracted RNA, and PCR amplification then used the entire amount of cDNA produced. Libraries were prepared in parallel with an identical number of PCR cycles. Regarding the original processing steps: With a minimum of two reads required per UMI, MIGEC and MiXCR pulled out about 50,000 +/- 10,000 unique UMI-labeled TRB cDNA molecules from each library. Each library averaged around 40,000 +/- 10,000 functional in-frame TRB CDR3 nucleotide clonotypes without stop codons. After downsampling to 5000 UMI-labeled TRB molecules per sample, diversity metrics, including normalized Shannon-Wiener and Chao1, were computed in VDJtools. VDJtools computed clonotype-size-weighted physicochemical properties of the central five CDR3 residues: interaction energy, strength, volume and Kidera factor 4. Following reprocessing of the reads by TCRdb, the data hold one row per CDR3 protein sequence and no DNA is available. The V and J calls were determined by TCRdb, not by the authors. This sample's table lists some 54,000 distinct CDR3 sequences. The ten top clones hold about 0.49% of the sample.

Each CD8+ T cell subset was flow-sorted in triplicate, with 300,000 cells per subset placed directly into RLT lysis buffer. To keep memory contaminants out, a stringent definition of naive CD8+ T cells was applied: CD45RO-CCR7+CD27+CD95-. Standard density gradient centrifugation was used to isolate peripheral blood mononuclear cells from buffy coats. Naive CXCR3-negative and CXCR3-positive CD8+ T cells were flow-sorted using a FACSAria III. An RNeasy Mini Kit was used to extract total RNA from the sorted cells. The TCR was taken from a human donor in good health. Some clones in this sample may be carry-over from other donors' samples. The chain joins TRBV29-1 to TRBJ2-1. Material for sequencing was naive CXCR3+ CD8+ T cells from blood. The cell subset or site label of this sample denotes: CD45RO-CCR7+CD27+CD95- naive CD8+ T cells expressing CXCR3 (TNR3+). CDR3 reads: CSVEGYLLEQFF.